The sample holds a few counts of the clone carrying this TCR beta chain. No antigen is known for it. This record belongs to a study of T cell repertoires in cytomegalovirus infection. The wider study: Indications came from public TCR beta signatures; they pointed to CMV infection and to a matching HLA type.

TCRdb re-called the reads through MiXCR, storing one row per CDR3 protein. The table lists some 130,000 distinct CDR3 sequences, roughly a quarter of them singletons, with 34% in the top ten. The study's findings and limits: In two of eight donors, the top clonotype was HLA-C-restricted CMV-specific. Totalled public TCR beta family frequency picked out people who carried CMV plus the relevant HLA.

The TCR comes from a human donor in good health (CMV status not recorded). Some clones in this sample may be carry-over from other donors' samples. Sequencing used PBMCs, sequenced either directly or after in vitro stimulation (not recorded which).

The CDR3 loop reads CASSERQGAWLRNTEAFF. The CDR3 DNA reads TGTGCCAGCAGCGAAAGACAGGGAGCATGGTTAAGGAACACTGAAGCTTTCTTT. The chain carries TRBV7-4 and TRBJ1-1; 7 bases are a match to TRBD1. V trimming: 5 bases; J trimming: 1 base; junction bases outside the gene matches: 16. The V gene's germline CDR1 is SGHVT and CDR2 SQSDAQ. This CDR3 is built from 18 residues. The variable domain in full, completed from reference TRBV7-4 and TRBJ1-1, reads GAGVSQSPRYKVAKRGRDVALRCDSISGHVTLYWYRQTLGQGSEVLTYSQSDAQRDKSGRPSGRFSAERPERSVSTLKIQRTEQGDSAVYLCASSERQGAWLRNTEAFFGQGTRLTVV.